The entry that follows covers one TCR beta chain sequence. Antigen unknown. Sample-barcoded 5' priming and a J-beta primer mix drove a second PCR of 7 to 11 cycles. A template-switch adaptor containing 12 random nucleotides labeled each cDNA molecule. TCRdb independently ran MiXCR on the 5' RACE reads; one entry per CDR3 protein. The sample lists hundreds of thousands of distinct CDR3 sequences, approximately 30% occurring once. V lost 5 bases and J lost 5; bases outside the gene matches: 9. CDR1 is SEHNR, CDR2 FQNEAQ, per germline (reference sequence). The CDR3 totals 14 residues. These data come from a study of blood T cells in healthy people across ages. Across the whole study: The capture of about one barcoded beta molecule per two T cells was achieved by template switching. Study-wide points: Estimates based on one million T cells were treated as lower bounds. It was not possible, with unsorted PBMCs, to conclusively compare naive and antigen-experienced cells.

The chain combines TRBV7-9 with TRBJ2-7; the match to TRBD2 covers 7 bases. This TCR was sampled from a woman aged 80 or older in good health. Specimen: blood. CDR3 in DNA: TGTGCCAGCAGCCCCTTGGGCGGGGGAGACGAGCAGTACTTC. Residues: CASSPLGGGDEQYF.